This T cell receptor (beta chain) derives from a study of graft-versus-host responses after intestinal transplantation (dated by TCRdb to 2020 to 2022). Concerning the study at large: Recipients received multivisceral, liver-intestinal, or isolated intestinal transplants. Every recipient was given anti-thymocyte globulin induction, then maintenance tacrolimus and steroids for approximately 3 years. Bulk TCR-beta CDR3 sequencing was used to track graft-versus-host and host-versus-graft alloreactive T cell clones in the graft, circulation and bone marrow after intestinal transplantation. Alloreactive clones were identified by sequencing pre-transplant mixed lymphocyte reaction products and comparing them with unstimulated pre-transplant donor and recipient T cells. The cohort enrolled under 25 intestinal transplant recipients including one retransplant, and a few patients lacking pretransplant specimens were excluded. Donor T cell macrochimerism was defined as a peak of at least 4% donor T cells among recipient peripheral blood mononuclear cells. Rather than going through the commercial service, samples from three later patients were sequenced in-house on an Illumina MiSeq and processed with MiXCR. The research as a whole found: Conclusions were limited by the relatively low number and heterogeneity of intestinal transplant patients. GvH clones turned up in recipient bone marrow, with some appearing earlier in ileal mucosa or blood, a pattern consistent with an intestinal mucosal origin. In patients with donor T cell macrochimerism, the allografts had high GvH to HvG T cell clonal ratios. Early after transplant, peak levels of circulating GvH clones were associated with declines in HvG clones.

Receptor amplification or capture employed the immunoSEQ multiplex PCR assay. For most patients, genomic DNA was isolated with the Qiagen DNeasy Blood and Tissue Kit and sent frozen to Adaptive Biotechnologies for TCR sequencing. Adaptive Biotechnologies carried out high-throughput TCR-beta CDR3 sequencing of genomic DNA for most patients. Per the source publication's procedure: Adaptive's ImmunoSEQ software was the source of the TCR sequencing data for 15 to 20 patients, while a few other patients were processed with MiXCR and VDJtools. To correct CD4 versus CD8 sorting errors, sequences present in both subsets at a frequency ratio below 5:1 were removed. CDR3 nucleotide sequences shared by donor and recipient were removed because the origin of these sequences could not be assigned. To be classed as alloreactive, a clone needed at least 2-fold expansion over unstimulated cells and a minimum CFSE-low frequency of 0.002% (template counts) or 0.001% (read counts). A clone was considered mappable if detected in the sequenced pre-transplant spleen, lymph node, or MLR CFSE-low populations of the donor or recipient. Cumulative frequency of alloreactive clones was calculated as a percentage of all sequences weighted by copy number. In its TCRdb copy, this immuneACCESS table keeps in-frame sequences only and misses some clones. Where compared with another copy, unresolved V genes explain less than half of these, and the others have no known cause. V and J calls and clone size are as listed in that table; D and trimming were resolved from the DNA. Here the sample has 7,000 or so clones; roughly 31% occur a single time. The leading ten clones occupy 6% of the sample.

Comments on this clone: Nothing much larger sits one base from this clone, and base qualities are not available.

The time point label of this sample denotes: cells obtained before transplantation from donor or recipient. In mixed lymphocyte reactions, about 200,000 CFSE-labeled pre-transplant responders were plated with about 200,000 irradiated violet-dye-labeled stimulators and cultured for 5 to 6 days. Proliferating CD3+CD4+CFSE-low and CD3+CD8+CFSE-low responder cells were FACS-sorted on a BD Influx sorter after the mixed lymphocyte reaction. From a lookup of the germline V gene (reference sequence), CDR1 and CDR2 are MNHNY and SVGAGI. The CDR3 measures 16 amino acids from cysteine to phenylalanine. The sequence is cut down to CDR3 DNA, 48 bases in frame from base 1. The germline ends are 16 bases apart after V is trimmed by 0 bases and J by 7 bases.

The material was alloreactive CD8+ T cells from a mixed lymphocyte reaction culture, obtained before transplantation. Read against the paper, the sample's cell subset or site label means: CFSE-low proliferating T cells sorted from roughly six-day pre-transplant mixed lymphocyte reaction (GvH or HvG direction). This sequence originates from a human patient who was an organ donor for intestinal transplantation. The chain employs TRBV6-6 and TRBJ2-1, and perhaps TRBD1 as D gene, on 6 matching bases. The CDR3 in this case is CASSYSERDMSNEQFF. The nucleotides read TGTGCCAGCAGTTACTCTGAACGGGACATGTCTAATGAGCAGTTCTTC.